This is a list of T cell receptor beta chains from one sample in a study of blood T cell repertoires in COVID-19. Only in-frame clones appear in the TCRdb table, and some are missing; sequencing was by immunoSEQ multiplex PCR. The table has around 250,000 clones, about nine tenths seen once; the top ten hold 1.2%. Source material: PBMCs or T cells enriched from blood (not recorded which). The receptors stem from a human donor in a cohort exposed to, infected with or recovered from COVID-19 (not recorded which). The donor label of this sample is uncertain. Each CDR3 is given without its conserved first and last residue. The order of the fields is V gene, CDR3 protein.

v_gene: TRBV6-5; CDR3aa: ASARGGGNTIY
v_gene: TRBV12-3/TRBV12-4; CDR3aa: ASSLPGDTQY
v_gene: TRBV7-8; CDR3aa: ASSPISAYEQY
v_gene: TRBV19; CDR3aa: ASTPGQSSYNEQF
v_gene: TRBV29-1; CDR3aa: SVEQTSGGDTQY
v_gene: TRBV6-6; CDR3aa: ASSYGSGTPMLEQY
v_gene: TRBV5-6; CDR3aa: ASSLGTSNTGELF
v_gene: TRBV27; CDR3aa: ASSPGPTANEQY
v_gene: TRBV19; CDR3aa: ASIFRRDSSPNTEAF
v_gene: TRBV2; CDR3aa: ASSDMGATNNEKLF
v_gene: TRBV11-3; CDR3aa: ASSARTRLRNEQF
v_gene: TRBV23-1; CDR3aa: ASPSGLIGGQPQH
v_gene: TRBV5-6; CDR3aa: ASSFASGGISETQY
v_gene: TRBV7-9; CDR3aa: ASSPGITYNEQF
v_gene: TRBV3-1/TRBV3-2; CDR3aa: ASSQRGGGSYEQY
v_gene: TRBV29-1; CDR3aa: SVDIGASNTGELF
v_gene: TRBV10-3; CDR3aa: AISGAGLAGGPLNNEQF
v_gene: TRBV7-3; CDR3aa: ASSLNAAGGYNEQF
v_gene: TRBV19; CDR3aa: ASSIDTGWEPQH
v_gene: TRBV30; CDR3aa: AWRGGGGYT
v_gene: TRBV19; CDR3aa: ASSMTRWQGQGTNYGYT
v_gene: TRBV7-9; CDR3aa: ASSPGRVGNQPQH
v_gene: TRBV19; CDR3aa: ASSNPGGPSYEQY
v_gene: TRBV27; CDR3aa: ASSLSGEGANEQF
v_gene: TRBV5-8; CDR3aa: ASSFSQPQH
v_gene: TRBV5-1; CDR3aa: ASSLVGANWGTEAF
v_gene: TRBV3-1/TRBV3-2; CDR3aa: ASSQEAGQGLRQPQH
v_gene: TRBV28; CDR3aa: ASTPGQNNQPQH
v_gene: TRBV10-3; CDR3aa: AISGGEKGDMNTEAF
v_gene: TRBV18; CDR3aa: ASSPLGTGSITNEKLF
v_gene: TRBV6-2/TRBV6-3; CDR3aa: ASSYFSGTGANQPQH
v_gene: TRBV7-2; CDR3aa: ASTLASNRPETQY
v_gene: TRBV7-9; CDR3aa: ASSRGQMSEQY
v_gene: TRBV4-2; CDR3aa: ASSQVDRGLGNQPQH
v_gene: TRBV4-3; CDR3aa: ASSQEGGSGYEQY
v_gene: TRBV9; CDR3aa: ASSSDVQGAFEKLF
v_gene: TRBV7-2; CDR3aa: ASSLGGLSEKLF
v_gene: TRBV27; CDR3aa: ASSHPGTGYTGELF
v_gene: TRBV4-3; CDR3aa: ASSQDHTQGRGDTEAF
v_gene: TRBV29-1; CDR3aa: SVLGQRMEEKLF
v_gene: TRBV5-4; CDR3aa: ASSFGQYSYNEQF
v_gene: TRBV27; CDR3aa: ASSLSLLGGLLVNSPLH
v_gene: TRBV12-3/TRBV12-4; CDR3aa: ASSPGYQPQH
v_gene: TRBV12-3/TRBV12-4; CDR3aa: ASSLRYEAF
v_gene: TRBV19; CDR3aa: ASSPRRDREGGYT
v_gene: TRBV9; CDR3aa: ASSERSAGAGTDTQY
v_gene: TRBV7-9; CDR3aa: ASSSGGTAPNYGYT
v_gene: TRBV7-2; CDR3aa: ASSLGGASGNTIY